This T cell receptor (beta chain) was sequenced in a study of memory CD4+ T cells and cytomegalovirus serostatus. Findings and limits, study-wide: Repertoires predicted CMV serostatus with median bootstrapped AUC of approximately 0.94.

Single viable CD3+CD4+CD8-CD45RO+ cells were sorted as the memory CD4+ T cells. Serum IgG to CMV pp150, pp28, p38 and p52 defined serostatus. Total CD4+ T cells were enriched by CD4 positive selection. Remarks on this clone: Its antigen is undetermined. The conserved final phenylalanine or tryptophan is absent from the CDR3, which likely points to a read error. No DNA is shown, since the ends of the CDR3 on it are uncertain; the CDR3 is the one TCRdb lists.

Produced via immunoSEQ multiplex PCR; TCRdb's table is partial and in-frame only. The sample includes about 96,000 clones, about four fifths of them seen just once. Germline-derived CDR1 and CDR2 are SGHTS and YDEGEE. The CDR3 is 11 residues long, counting both termini. The origin of this receptor is an adult in good health and CMV-seropositive. Sequencing input: memory CD4+ T cells from blood. This chain links TRBV5-8 with TRBJ1-1. Here the CDR3 reads CASSFDLNAVM.